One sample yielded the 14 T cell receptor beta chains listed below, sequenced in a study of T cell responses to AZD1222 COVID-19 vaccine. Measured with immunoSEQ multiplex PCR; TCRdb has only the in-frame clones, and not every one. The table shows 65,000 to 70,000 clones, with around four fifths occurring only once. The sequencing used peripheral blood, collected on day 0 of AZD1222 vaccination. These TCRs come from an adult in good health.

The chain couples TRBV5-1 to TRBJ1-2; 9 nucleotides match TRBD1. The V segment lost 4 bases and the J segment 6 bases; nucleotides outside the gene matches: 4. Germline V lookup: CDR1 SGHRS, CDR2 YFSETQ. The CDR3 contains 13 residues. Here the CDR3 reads CASSVRQGDGYTF. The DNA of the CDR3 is TGCGCCAGCAGCGTCCGACAGGGGGATGGCTACACCTTC.

For the CDR3, the DNA is TGTGCCAGCAGCATCGGGCCAACTAGCAATCAGCCCCAGCATTTT. As protein: CASSIGPTSNQPQHF. V and J are TRBV5-6 and TRBJ1-5; D uncertain. V dropped 4 bases and J dropped 0 bases, with 11 bases sitting between them. This CDR3 is 15 amino acids long. CDR1 SGHDT and CDR2 YYEEEE come from the germline V gene.

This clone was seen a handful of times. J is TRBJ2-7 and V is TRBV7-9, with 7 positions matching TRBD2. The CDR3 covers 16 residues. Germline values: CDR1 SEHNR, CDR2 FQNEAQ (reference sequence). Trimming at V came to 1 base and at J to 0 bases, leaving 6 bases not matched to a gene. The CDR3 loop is CASSLVGGISSYEQYF. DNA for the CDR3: TGTGCCAGCAGCTTAGTCGGGGGGATAAGCTCCTACGAGCAGTACTTC.

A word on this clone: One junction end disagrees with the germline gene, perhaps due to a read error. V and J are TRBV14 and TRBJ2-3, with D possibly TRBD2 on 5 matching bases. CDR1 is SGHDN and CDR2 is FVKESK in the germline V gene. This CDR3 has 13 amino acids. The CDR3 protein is CASSQEQLAWQYF. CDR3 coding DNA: TGTGCCAGTAGCCAAGAGCAATTAGCGTGGCAGTATTTT.

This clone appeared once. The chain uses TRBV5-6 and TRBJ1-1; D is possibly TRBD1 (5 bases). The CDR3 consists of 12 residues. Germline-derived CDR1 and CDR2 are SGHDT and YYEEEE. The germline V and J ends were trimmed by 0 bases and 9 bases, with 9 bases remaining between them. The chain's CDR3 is CASSLGRAKAFF. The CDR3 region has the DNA TGTGCCAGCAGCTTGGGCAGGGCAAAAGCTTTCTTT.

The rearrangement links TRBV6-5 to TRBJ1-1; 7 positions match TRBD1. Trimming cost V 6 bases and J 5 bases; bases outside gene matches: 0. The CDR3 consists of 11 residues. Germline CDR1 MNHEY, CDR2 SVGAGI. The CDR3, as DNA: TGTGCCAGCAGGACAGGGACTGAAGCTTTCTTT. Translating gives CASRTGTEAFF.

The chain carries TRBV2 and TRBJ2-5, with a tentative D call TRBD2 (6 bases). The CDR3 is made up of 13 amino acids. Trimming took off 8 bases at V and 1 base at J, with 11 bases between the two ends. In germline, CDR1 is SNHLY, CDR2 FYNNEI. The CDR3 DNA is TGTGCCAGCGTCTCCGGGGGCCAAGAGACCCAGTACTTC. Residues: CASVSGGQETQYF.

Written as DNA, the CDR3 is TGTGCCAGCAGCTCGTCTTCAGGGATTAATGAAAAACTGTTTTTT. This translates into CASSSSSGINEKLFF. The chain combines TRBV7-2 with TRBJ1-4; a weak D match, TRBD1 (5 bases). Trimming shortened V by 4 bases and J by 4 bases, and 13 bases separated the two germline ends. Germline V gene data show CDR1 as SGHTA and CDR2 as FQGNSA. The CDR3 is made up of 15 amino acids. The entire variable domain, with the rest obtained from reference TRBV7-2 and TRBJ1-4, is as follows: GAGVSQSPSNKVTEKGKDVELRCDPISGHTALYWYRQSLGQGLEFLIYFQGNSAPDKSGLPSDRFSAERTGGSVSTLTIQRTQQEDSAVYLCASSSSSGINEKLFFGSGTQLSVL.

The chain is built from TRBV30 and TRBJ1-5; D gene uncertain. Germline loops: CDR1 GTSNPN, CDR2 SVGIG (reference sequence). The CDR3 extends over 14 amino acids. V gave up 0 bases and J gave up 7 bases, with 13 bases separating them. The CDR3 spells CAWSVRSGEQPQHF. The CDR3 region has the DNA TGTGCCTGGAGTGTACGGTCTGGGGAGCAGCCCCAGCATTTT.

CDR3 loop: CASSLGLAGGPSDEQYF. CDR3 bases: TGCGCCAGCAGCTTGGGACTAGCGGGGGGGCCGAGCGACGAGCAGTACTTC. V and J are TRBV5-1 and TRBJ2-7; 14 positions match TRBD2. J was trimmed by 5 bases and V by 0 bases; bases with no gene match: 7. CDR3 length equals 17 residues. Germline lookup yields CDR1 SGHRS and CDR2 YFSETQ.

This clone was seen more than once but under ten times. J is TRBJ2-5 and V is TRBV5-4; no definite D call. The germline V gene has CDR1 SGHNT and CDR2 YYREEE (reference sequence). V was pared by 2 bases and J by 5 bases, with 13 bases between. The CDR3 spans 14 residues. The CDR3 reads CASSLVSQTETQYF. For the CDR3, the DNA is TGTGCCAGCAGCTTAGTTAGCCAAACGGAGACCCAGTACTTC.

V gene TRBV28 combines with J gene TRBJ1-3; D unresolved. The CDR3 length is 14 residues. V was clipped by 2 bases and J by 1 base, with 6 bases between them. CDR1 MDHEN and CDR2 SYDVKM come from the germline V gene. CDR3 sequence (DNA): TGTGCCAGCAGTTTAATGGGTTCTGGAAACACCATATATTTT. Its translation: CASSLMGSGNTIYF.

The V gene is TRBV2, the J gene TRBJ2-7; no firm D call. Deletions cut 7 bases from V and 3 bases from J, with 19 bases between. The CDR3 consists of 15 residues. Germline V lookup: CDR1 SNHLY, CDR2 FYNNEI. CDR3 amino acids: CASNPRQNGLYEQYF. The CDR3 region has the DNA TGTGCCAGCAACCCCAGGCAAAACGGGCTCTACGAGCAGTACTTC.

As DNA, the CDR3 is TGTGCCAGCAGCCAATATAAGACAACGGAGCAGTTCTTC. It translates to CASSQYKTTEQFF. The gene calls are TRBV14 and TRBJ2-1; no clear D gene. The germline V and J ends were trimmed by 2 bases and 10 bases, with 12 bases remaining between them. Germline loops: CDR1 SGHDN, CDR2 FVKESK. This CDR3 contains 13 residues.